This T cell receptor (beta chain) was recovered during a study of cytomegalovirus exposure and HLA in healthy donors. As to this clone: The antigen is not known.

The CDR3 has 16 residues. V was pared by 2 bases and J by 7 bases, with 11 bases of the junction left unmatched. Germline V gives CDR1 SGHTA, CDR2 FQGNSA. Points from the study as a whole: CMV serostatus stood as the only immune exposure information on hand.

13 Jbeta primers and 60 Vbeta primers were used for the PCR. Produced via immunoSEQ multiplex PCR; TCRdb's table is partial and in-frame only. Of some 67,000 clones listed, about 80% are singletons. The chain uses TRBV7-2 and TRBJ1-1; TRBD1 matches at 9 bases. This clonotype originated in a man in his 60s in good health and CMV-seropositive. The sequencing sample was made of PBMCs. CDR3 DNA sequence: TGTGCCAGCAGCTTACCGTCCGGGACAGGGAGTTATGAAGCTTTCTTT. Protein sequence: CASSLPSGTGSYEAFF.